This TCR beta chain was captured by sequencing in a study of blood T cell repertoires in COVID-19. This CDR3 is built from 14 residues. Looked up from germline, CDR1 is SEHNR and CDR2 is FQNEAQ (reference sequence). V trimming: 5 bases; J trimming: 4 bases; junction bases outside the gene matches: 4. Method: immunoSEQ multiplex PCR; TCRdb's copy keeps in-frame clones and lacks some. The data hold over 250,000 clones, with approximately 89% observed a single time. Enrolled during active infection, Seattle patients were then followed longitudinally. The V and J genes are TRBV7-9 and TRBJ1-1; 10 nucleotides line up with TRBD1. The receptor's source is a woman aged 70-85 years with COVID-19, enrolled during active disease. The sequenced material came from peripheral blood. The CDR3 here is CASSPGQGVTEAFF. The CDR3 nucleotides are TGTGCCAGCAGCCCAGGACAGGGGGTCACTGAAGCTTTCTTT.